A single T cell receptor beta chain is shown here with its context. What it binds is unknown. The data are from a study of T cell responses to AZD1222 COVID-19 vaccine. Notes on the study in general: Nearly half of the spike-specific TCRs reportedly recognize variant regions that carry no mutations.

The ends were cut back, 6 bases at V and 6 bases at J, with 12 bases in the middle. The CDR3 has 14 residues. Germline V CDR1 and CDR2: MNHEY, SMNVEV (reference sequence). TCRdb keeps only in-frame clones here, not all; method: immunoSEQ multiplex PCR. The sample has around 100,000 clones; more than 75% are singletons. Sequencing was performed on peripheral blood, taken on day 0 of MenACWY control vaccination. The chain is built from TRBV27 and TRBJ2-6; the D is unclear. The sequence came from an adult in good health. In DNA, the CDR3 is TGTGCCAGCAGACCGTCCCTTCAGGCCAACGTCCTGACTTTC. Translated, it gives CASRPSLQANVLTF.